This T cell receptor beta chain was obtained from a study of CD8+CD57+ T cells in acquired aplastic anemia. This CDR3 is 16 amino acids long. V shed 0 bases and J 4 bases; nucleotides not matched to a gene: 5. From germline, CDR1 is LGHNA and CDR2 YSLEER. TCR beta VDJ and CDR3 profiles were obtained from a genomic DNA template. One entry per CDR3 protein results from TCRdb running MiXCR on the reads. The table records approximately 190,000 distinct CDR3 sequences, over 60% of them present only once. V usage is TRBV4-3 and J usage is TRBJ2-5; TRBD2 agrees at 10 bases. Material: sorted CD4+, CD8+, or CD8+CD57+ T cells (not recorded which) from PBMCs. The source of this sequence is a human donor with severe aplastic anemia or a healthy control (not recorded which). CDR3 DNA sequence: TGCGCCAGCAGCCAAGATCTAGCGGGAGAGGCAGAGACCCAGTACTTC. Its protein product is CASSQDLAGEAETQYF.